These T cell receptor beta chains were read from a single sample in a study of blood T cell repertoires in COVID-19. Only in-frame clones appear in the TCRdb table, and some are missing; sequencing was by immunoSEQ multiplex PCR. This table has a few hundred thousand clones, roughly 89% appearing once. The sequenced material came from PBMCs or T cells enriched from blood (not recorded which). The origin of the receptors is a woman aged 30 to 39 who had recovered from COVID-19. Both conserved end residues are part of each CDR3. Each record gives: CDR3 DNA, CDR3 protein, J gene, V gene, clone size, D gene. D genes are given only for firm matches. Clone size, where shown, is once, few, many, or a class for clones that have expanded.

CDR3 DNA: TGTGCCAGCAGTTTAATCGGGACAGGAGTCTACGAGCAGTACTTC; CDR3 protein: CASSLIGTGVYEQYF; J gene: TRBJ2-7; V gene: TRBV27; clone size: -; D gene: TRBD1
CDR3 DNA: TGTGCCAGCAGCTCCAGAGAGAGGGCAGGTGGGGAAAAACTGTTTTTT; CDR3 protein: CASSSRERAGGEKLFF; J gene: TRBJ1-4; V gene: TRBV4-2; clone size: -; D gene: -
CDR3 DNA: TGTGCCAGCAGCTTAGCGGGAGCGCAGTATTTT; CDR3 protein: CASSLAGAQYF; J gene: TRBJ2-3; V gene: TRBV7-9; clone size: -; D gene: -
CDR3 DNA: TGTGCCAGCAGGATACAGATAAACTATGGCTACACCTTC; CDR3 protein: CASRIQINYGYTF; J gene: TRBJ1-2; V gene: TRBV28; clone size: -; D gene: -
CDR3 DNA: TGTGCCAGCAGCTTATTTTATTCTTTAGGGACAGGGGGCGGGCATGGCTACACCTTC; CDR3 protein: CASSLFYSLGTGGGHGYTF; J gene: TRBJ1-2; V gene: TRBV7-2; clone size: -; D gene: TRBD1
CDR3 DNA: TGTGCCACCAGCAGAGACAGATCCTATAATTCACCCCTCCACTTT; CDR3 protein: CATSRDRSYNSPLHF; J gene: TRBJ1-6; V gene: TRBV15; clone size: -; D gene: -
CDR3 DNA: TGCAGCGTTGCACAAGATAGTCGCAGGAACGGGTATTTT; CDR3 protein: CSVAQDSRRNGYF; J gene: TRBJ2-3; V gene: TRBV29-1; clone size: once; D gene: -
CDR3 DNA: TGTGCCAGCAGCCAAGATGGCCAGGGGGCTAGGGAGCAGTACTTC; CDR3 protein: CASSQDGQGAREQYF; J gene: TRBJ2-7; V gene: TRBV4-2; clone size: -; D gene: TRBD1
CDR3 DNA: TGTGCCAGCAGTATTTCCAGGGCTGGTACTGAAGCTTTCTTT; CDR3 protein: CASSISRAGTEAFF; J gene: TRBJ1-1; V gene: TRBV28; clone size: -; D gene: -
CDR3 DNA: TGTGCCAGCAGCATTGGGCCGGGACAGAATTCACCCCTCCACTTT; CDR3 protein: CASSIGPGQNSPLHF; J gene: TRBJ1-6; V gene: TRBV9; clone size: few; D gene: TRBD1
CDR3 DNA: TGTGCCAGCAGGGGACAGTCTACTAATGAAAAACTGTTTTTT; CDR3 protein: CASRGQSTNEKLFF; J gene: TRBJ1-4; V gene: TRBV2; clone size: few; D gene: TRBD1
CDR3 DNA: TGTGCCAGCAGCCAAGTTGCTAGCGGGAGGCGGATCCAAGAGACCCAGTACTTC; CDR3 protein: CASSQVASGRRIQETQYF; J gene: TRBJ2-5; V gene: TRBV3-1/TRBV3-2; clone size: -; D gene: TRBD2
CDR3 DNA: TGTGCCACTTCGGGACAGACCTACGAGCAGTACTTC; CDR3 protein: CATSGQTYEQYF; J gene: TRBJ2-7; V gene: TRBV19; clone size: -; D gene: TRBD1
CDR3 DNA: TGCGCCAGCAGCCTAAGGGAGGGACTGAATGAGCAGTTCTTC; CDR3 protein: CASSLREGLNEQFF; J gene: TRBJ2-1; V gene: TRBV4-3; clone size: -; D gene: TRBD2
CDR3 DNA: TGTGCCAGCAGCTTGGCCGGGGGTATCGAAGGGCCCCAGCATTTT; CDR3 protein: CASSLAGGIEGPQHF; J gene: TRBJ1-5; V gene: TRBV5-5; clone size: -; D gene: -
CDR3 DNA: TGTGCCAGCAGTTTTTTCGACAGGGGTCGGACTGAAGCTTTCTTT; CDR3 protein: CASSFFDRGRTEAFF; J gene: TRBJ1-1; V gene: TRBV27; clone size: once; D gene: TRBD1
CDR3 DNA: TGTGCCAGCAGTTTGGACAGGGGCCGCTCGAACACCGGGGAGCTGTTTTTT; CDR3 protein: CASSLDRGRSNTGELFF; J gene: TRBJ2-2; V gene: TRBV27; clone size: -; D gene: TRBD1
CDR3 DNA: TGTGCCAGCAGCCAAGTGACTTATAGGCAGGGTCTTTGGGATGAAGCTTTCTTT; CDR3 protein: CASSQVTYRQGLWDEAFF; J gene: TRBJ1-1; V gene: TRBV3-1/TRBV3-2; clone size: -; D gene: -
CDR3 DNA: TGTGCCAGCAGCCGGACTAGTCCCGGGGTCCAAGAGACCCAGTACTTC; CDR3 protein: CASSRTSPGVQETQYF; J gene: TRBJ2-5; V gene: TRBV5-4; clone size: -; D gene: TRBD2
CDR3 DNA: TGTGCCAGCAGCCCGGGGGCTAACTATGGCTACACCTTC; CDR3 protein: CASSPGANYGYTF; J gene: TRBJ1-2; V gene: TRBV3-1/TRBV3-2; clone size: -; D gene: -
CDR3 DNA: TGTGCCAGCAGCTCCCGAGTTTTGCAGTACTTC; CDR3 protein: CASSSRVLQYF; J gene: TRBJ2-7; V gene: TRBV7-9; clone size: -; D gene: -
CDR3 DNA: TGTGCCAGCAGCTTAGCCAGGGGGCAGGGAACTAATGAAAAACTGTTTTTT; CDR3 protein: CASSLARGQGTNEKLFF; J gene: TRBJ1-4; V gene: TRBV7-2; clone size: -; D gene: TRBD1
CDR3 DNA: TGTGCCACCAGTGACACCGGGACAGGGTCGCGTGGCTACACCTTC; CDR3 protein: CATSDTGTGSRGYTF; J gene: TRBJ1-2; V gene: TRBV24-1; clone size: -; D gene: TRBD1
CDR3 DNA: TGTGCCAGCAGTTATTTCCGGAACACTGAAGCTTTCTTT; CDR3 protein: CASSYFRNTEAFF; J gene: TRBJ1-1; V gene: TRBV6-6; clone size: -; D gene: -
CDR3 DNA: TGTGCCAGCAGCTTAGGAGGGGGCACTGAAGCTTTCTTT; CDR3 protein: CASSLGGGTEAFF; J gene: TRBJ1-1; V gene: TRBV7-9; clone size: few; D gene: -
CDR3 DNA: TGTGCCAGCAGCTCTAGCGGGAGGGCCGCTGAGCAGTTCTTC; CDR3 protein: CASSSSGRAAEQFF; J gene: TRBJ2-1; V gene: TRBV7-3; clone size: -; D gene: TRBD2
CDR3 DNA: TGTGCCAGCAGCCTACAGTCCACGAACACTGAAGCTTTCTTT; CDR3 protein: CASSLQSTNTEAFF; J gene: TRBJ1-1; V gene: TRBV11-1; clone size: -; D gene: -
CDR3 DNA: TGTGCCAGCAGCCGGCGGGGCAGGGGGTTCACTGAAGCTTTCTTT; CDR3 protein: CASSRRGRGFTEAFF; J gene: TRBJ1-1; V gene: TRBV5-6; clone size: -; D gene: TRBD1
CDR3 DNA: TGTGCCAGCAGTCCCAGCACTATCACAGGGATGGGGCAAGAGACCCAGTACTTC; CDR3 protein: CASSPSTITGMGQETQYF; J gene: TRBJ2-5; V gene: TRBV28; clone size: few; D gene: -
CDR3 DNA: TGTGCCAGCAGCAAACACCCGGGGGGCGAGCAGTACTTC; CDR3 protein: CASSKHPGGEQYF; J gene: TRBJ2-7; V gene: TRBV9; clone size: -; D gene: TRBD2
CDR3 DNA: TGTGCCAGCAGTTATGGGACTACTAATGAGCAGTTCTTC; CDR3 protein: CASSYGTTNEQFF; J gene: TRBJ2-1; V gene: TRBV6-2/TRBV6-3; clone size: -; D gene: TRBD2
CDR3 DNA: TGTGCCTGGAGTCCCAGTTACAATGAGCAGTTCTTC; CDR3 protein: CAWSPSYNEQFF; J gene: TRBJ2-1; V gene: TRBV30; clone size: -; D gene: -
CDR3 DNA: TGCGCCAGCAGTTTAGACAGGTTAAATGAAAAACTGTTTTTT; CDR3 protein: CASSLDRLNEKLFF; J gene: TRBJ1-4; V gene: TRBV5-1; clone size: once; D gene: -
CDR3 DNA: TGTGCCAGCAGCTTAATGCGGCAGGGGGGTTTAGGTGGCTACACCTTC; CDR3 protein: CASSLMRQGGLGGYTF; J gene: TRBJ1-2; V gene: TRBV7-8; clone size: few; D gene: TRBD1
CDR3 DNA: TGTGCCAGCAGCTTGCAGGGATTTGAGCAGTACTTC; CDR3 protein: CASSLQGFEQYF; J gene: TRBJ2-7; V gene: TRBV11-2; clone size: once; D gene: -
CDR3 DNA: TGTGCCAGTAGTATAGTAACAGGGAACTATGGCTACACCTTC; CDR3 protein: CASSIVTGNYGYTF; J gene: TRBJ1-2; V gene: TRBV19; clone size: -; D gene: -
CDR3 DNA: TGTGCCAGCAGCTGGGGCGGGGGAGAGACCCAGTACTTC; CDR3 protein: CASSWGGGETQYF; J gene: TRBJ2-5; V gene: TRBV5-4; clone size: few; D gene: TRBD2
CDR3 DNA: TGTGCCAGCAGCCAAGATTACTTGCCCCGGGCGGGAGGGTCCTACGAGCAGTACTTC; CDR3 protein: CASSQDYLPRAGGSYEQYF; J gene: TRBJ2-7; V gene: TRBV3-1/TRBV3-2; clone size: -; D gene: TRBD2
CDR3 DNA: TGCGCCAGCAGCCACGGGACAGCTTTGAACACTGAAGCTTTCTTT; CDR3 protein: CASSHGTALNTEAFF; J gene: TRBJ1-1; V gene: TRBV4-1; clone size: -; D gene: TRBD1
CDR3 DNA: TGTGCCAGCAGCCCCTCTAACCGCCCGCTTCCATCCCAAGAGACCCAGTACTTC; CDR3 protein: CASSPSNRPLPSQETQYF; J gene: TRBJ2-5; V gene: TRBV7-9; clone size: -; D gene: -